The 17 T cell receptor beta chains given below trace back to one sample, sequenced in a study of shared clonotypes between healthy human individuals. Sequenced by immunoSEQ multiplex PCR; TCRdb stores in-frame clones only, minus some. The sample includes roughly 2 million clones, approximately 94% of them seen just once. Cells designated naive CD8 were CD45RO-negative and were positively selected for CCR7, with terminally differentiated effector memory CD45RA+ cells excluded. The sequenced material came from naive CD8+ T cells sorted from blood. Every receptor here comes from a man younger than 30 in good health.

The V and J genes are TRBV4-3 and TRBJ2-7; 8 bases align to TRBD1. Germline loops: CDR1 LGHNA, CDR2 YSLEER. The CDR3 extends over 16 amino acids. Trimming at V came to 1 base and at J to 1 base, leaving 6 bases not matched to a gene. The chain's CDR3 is CASSQVGQGGSYEQYF. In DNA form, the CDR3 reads TGCGCCAGCAGCCAAGTCGGACAGGGAGGATCCTACGAGCAGTACTTC.

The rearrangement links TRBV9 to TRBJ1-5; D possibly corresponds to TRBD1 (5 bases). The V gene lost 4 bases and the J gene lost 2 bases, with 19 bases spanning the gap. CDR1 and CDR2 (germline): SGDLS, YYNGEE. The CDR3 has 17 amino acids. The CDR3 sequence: CASSPNAGSPGNQPQHF. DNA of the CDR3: TGTGCCAGCAGCCCTAATGCAGGGTCCCCAGGCAATCAGCCCCAGCATTTT.

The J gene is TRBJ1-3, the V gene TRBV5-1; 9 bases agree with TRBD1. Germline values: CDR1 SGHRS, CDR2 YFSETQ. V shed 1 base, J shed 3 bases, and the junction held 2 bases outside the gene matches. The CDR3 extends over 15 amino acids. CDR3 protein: CASSLTGGVGNTIYF. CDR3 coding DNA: TGCGCCAGCAGCTTGACAGGGGGCGTTGGAAACACCATATATTTT.

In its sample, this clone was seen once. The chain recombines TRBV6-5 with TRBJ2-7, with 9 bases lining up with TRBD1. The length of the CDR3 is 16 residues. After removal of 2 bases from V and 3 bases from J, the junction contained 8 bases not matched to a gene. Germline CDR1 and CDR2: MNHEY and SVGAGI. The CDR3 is CASSYGAPGQGYEQYF. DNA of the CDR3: TGTGCCAGCAGTTACGGGGCCCCGGGACAGGGCTACGAGCAGTACTTC.

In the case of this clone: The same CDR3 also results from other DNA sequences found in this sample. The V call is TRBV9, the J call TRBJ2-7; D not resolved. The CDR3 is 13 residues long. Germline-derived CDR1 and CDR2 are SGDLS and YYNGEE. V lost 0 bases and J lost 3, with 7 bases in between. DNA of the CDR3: TGTGCCAGCAGCGTAGCAGCCGACTACGAGCAGTACTTC. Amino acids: CASSVAADYEQYF. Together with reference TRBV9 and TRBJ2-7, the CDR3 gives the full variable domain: DSGVTQTPKHLITATGQRVTLRCSPRSGDLSVYWYQQSLDQGLQFLIQYYNGEERAKGNILERFSAQQFPDLHSELNLSSLELGDSALYFCASSVAADYEQYFGPGTRLTVT.

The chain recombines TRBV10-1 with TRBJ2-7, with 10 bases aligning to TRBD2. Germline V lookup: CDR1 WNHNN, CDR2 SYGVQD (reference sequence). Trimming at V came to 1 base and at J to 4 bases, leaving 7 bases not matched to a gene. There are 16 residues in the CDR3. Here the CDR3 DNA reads TGCGCCAGCAGTGAGTATGTAGCGGGGGGAGCGTACGAGCAGTACTTC. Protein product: CASSEYVAGGAYEQYF.

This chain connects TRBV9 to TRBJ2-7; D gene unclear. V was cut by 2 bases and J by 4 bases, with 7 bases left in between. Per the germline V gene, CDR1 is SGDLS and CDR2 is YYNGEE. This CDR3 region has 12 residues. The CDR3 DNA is TGTGCCAGCAGCGTCGAGGCATACGAGCAGTACTTC. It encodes CASSVEAYEQYF.

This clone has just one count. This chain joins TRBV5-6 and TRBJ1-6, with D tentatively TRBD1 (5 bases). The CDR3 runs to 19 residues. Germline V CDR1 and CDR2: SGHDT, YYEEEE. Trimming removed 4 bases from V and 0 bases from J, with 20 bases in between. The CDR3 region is CASSLRTFLGGSYNSPLHF. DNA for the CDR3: TGTGCCAGCAGCCTACGGACATTCCTGGGGGGCTCCTATAATTCACCCCTCCACTTT.

The CDR3 region has the DNA TGTGCCAGCAGCTTACTCGGACAGAGCTACGAGCAGTACTTC. Its translation is CASSLLGQSYEQYF. V is TRBV11-1 and J is TRBJ2-7, with a possible D match to TRBD1 (6 bases). There are 14 residues in the CDR3. CDR1 is SGHAT, CDR2 FQDESV, per germline (reference sequence). V gave up 2 bases and J gave up 3 bases, with 11 bases separating them.

The CDR3 loop reads CASSMLAGMTDTQYF. CDR3 bases: TGTGCCAGTAGTATGCTAGCGGGAATGACAGATACGCAGTATTTT. J is TRBJ2-3 and V is TRBV19; the match to TRBD2 covers 9 bases. CDR3 length: 15 amino acids. Germline-derived CDR1 and CDR2 are LNHDA and SQIVND (reference sequence). Trimming cost V 3 bases and J 3 bases; bases outside gene matches: 4.

The CDR3 loop is CASSQEPEGYGYTF. The CDR3 DNA reads as TGCGCCAGCAGCCAAGAGCCAGAAGGCTATGGCTACACCTTC. The gene calls are TRBV4-3 and TRBJ1-2; the D is unclear. V lost 0 bases and J 4 bases, leaving 9 bases between the germline ends. The germline V gene has CDR1 LGHNA and CDR2 YSLEER. The CDR3 is made up of 14 amino acids.

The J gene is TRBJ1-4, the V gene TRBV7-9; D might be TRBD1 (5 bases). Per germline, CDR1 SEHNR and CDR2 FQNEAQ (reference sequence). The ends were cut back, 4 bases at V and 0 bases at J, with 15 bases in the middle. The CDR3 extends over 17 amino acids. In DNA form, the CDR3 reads TGTGCCAGCAGCTGGAAGACAGTTGCTCCAACTAATGAAAAACTGTTTTTT. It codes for CASSWKTVAPTNEKLFF. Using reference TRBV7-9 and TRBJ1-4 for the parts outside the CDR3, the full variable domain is DTGVSQNPRHKITKRGQNVTFRCDPISEHNRLYWYRQTLGQGPEFLTYFQNEAQLEKSRLLSDRFSAERPKGSFSTLEIQRTEQGDSAMYLCASSWKTVAPTNEKLFFGSGTQLSVL.

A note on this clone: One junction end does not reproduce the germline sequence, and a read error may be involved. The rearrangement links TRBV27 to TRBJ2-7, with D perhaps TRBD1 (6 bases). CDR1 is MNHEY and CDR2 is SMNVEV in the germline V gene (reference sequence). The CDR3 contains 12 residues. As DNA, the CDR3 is TGTGCCAGCGGCGACAGGTCCTCCGAGCAGTACTTC. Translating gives CASGDRSSEQYF.

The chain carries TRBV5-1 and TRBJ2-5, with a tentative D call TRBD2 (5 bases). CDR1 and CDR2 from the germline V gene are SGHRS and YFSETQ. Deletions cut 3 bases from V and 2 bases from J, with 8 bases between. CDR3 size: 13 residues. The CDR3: CASSWELQETQYF. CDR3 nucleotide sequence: TGCGCCAGCAGCTGGGAGTTGCAAGAGACCCAGTACTTC.

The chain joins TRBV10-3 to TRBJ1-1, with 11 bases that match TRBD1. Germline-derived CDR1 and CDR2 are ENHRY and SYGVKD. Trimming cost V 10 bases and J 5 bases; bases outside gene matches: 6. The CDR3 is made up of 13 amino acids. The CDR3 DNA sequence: TGTGCCACCGGGACAGGGGGTCCGACTGAAGCTTTCTTT. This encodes CATGTGGPTEAFF.

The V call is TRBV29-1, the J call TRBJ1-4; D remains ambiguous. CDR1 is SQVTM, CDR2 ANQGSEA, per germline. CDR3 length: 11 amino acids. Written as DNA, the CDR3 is TGCAGTGGGCTCGGGGATGAAAAACTGTTTTTT. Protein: CSGLGDEKLFF.

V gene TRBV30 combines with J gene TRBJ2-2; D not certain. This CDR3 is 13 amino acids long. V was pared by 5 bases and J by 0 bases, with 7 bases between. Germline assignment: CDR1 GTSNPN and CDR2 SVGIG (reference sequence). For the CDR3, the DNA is TGTGCCTGGGGATCCGCGAACACCGGGGAGCTGTTTTTT. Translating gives CAWGSANTGELFF.